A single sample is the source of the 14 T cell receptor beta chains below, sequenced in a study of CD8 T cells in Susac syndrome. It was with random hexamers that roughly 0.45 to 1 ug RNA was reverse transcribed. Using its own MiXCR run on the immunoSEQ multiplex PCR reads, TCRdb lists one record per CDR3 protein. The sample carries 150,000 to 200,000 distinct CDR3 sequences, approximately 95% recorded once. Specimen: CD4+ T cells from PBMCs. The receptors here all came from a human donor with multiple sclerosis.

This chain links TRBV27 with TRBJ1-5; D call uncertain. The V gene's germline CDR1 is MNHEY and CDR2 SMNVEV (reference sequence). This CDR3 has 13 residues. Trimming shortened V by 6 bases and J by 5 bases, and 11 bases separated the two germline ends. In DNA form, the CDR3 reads TGTGCCAGCAGGAGAAGTAGAGATCAGCCCCAGCATTTT. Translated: CASRRSRDQPQHF.

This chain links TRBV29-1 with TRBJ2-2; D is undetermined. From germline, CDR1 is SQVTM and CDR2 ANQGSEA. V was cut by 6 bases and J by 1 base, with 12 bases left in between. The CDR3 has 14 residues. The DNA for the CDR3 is TGCAGCGTGGAGAGGCAGATGAACACCGGGGAGCTGTTTTTT. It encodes CSVERQMNTGELFF.

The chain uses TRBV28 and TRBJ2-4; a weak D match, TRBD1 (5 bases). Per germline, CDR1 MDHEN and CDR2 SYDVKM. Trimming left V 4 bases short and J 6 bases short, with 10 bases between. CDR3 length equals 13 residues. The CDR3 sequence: CASSSPDRNIQYF. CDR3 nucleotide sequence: TGTGCCAGCAGTTCTCCCGACAGAAACATTCAGTACTTC.

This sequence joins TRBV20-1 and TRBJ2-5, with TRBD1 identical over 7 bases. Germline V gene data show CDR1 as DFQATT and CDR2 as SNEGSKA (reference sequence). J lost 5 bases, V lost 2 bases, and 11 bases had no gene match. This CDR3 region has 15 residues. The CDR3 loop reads CSARPLTGSGETQYF. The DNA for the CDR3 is TGCAGTGCTAGACCGCTGACAGGGTCTGGCGAGACCCAGTACTTC.

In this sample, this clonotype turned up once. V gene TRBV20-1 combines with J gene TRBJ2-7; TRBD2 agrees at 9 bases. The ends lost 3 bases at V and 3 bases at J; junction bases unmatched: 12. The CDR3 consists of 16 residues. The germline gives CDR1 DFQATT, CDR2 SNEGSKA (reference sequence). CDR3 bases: TGCAGTGCTAGTGGAGAATTAGCGGGAGCGATCTACGAGCAGTACTTC. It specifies CSASGELAGAIYEQYF.

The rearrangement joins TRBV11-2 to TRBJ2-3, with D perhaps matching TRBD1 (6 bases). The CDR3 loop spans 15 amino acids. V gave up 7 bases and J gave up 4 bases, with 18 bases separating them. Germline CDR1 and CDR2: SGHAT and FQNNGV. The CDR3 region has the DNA TGTGCCAGCAACCGAAAGGGGGAGAGCGCAGATACGCAGTATTTT. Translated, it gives CASNRKGESADTQYF.

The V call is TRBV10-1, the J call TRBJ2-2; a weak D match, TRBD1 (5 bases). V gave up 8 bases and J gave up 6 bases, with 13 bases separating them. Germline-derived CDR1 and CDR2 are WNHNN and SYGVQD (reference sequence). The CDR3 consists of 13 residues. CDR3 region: CASGFWGPGELFF. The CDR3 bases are TGCGCCAGCGGGTTTTGGGGCCCCGGGGAGCTGTTTTTT.

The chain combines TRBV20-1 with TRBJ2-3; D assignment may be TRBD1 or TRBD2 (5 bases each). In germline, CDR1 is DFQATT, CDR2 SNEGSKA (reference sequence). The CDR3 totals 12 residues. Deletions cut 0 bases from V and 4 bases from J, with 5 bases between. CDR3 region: CSAREGPDTQYF. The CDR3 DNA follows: TGCAGTGCTAGAGAGGGACCAGATACGCAGTATTTT.

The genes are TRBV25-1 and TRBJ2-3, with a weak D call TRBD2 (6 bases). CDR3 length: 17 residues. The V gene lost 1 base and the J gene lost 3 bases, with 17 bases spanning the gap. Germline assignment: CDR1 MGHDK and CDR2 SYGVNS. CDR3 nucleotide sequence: TGTGCCAGCAGTGAATTAGGCATCGGGAGAGGGACAGATACGCAGTATTTT. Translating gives CASSELGIGRGTDTQYF. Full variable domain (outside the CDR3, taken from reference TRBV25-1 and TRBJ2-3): EADIYQTPRYLVIGTGKKITLECSQTMGHDKMYWYQQDPGMELHLIHYSYGVNSTEKGDLSSESTVSRIRTEHFPLTLESARPSHTSQYLCASSELGIGRGTDTQYFGPGTRLTVL.

DNA of the CDR3: TGCGCCAGCAGCCAAGTTGGGGACGAGCAGTTCTTC. Its protein is CASSQVGDEQFF. This chain connects TRBV4-1 to TRBJ2-1, with D tentatively TRBD1 or TRBD2 (5 bases each). CDR3 length equals 12 residues. The V end was cut by 1 base, the J end by 10 bases, with 8 bases between. CDR1 and CDR2 from the germline V gene are MGHRA and YSYEKL.

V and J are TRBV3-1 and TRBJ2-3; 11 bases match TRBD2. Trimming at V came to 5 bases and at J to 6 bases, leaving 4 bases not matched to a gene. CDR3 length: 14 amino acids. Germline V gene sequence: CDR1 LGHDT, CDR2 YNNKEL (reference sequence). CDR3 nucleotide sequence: TGTGCCAGCAGCACTAGCGGGAGAACCGATACGCAGTATTTT. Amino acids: CASSTSGRTDTQYF.

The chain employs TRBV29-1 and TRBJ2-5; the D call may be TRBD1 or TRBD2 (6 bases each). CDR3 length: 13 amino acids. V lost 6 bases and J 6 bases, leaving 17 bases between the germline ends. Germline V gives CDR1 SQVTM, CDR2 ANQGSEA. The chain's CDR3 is CSVGGEEFKTQYF. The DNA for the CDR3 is TGCAGCGTCGGGGGCGAGGAGTTTAAGACCCAGTACTTC.

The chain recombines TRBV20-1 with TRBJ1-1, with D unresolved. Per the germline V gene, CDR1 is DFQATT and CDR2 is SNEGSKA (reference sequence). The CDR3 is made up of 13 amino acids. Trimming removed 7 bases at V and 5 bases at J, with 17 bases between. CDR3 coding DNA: TGCAGTGTTTTCTTTCCCGGGGAAACTGAAGCTTTCTTT. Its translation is CSVFFPGETEAFF.

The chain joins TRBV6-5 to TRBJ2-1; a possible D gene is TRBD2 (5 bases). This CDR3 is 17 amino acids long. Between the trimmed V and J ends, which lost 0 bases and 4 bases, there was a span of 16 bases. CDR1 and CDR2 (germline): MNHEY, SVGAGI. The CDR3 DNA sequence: TGTGCCAGCAGTTACTCGATGCCGAAGGGAGTATACAATGAGCAGTTCTTC. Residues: CASSYSMPKGVYNEQFF.